These T cell receptor beta chains were read from a single sample in a study of blood T cell repertoires in COVID-19. Measured with immunoSEQ multiplex PCR; TCRdb has only the in-frame clones, and not every one. The sample consists of around 250,000 clones, 86% of them appearing once. Sample: PBMCs or T cells enriched from blood (not recorded which). These receptors came from a woman between 45 and 65 years old who had recovered from COVID-19. The CDR3 runs from the conserved cysteine through the conserved F or W. D genes are given only for firm matches. Clone size is shown for a subset of rows, as once, few, many or a class of expanded clone.

J gene,V gene,D gene,clone size,CDR3 protein,CDR3 DNA
TRBJ2-1,TRBV19,.,.,CASSTRDGWNEQFF,TGTGCCAGTAGTACCCGGGATGGGTGGAATGAGCAGTTCTTC
TRBJ2-6,TRBV2,.,.,CASSFLSGANVLTF,TGTGCCAGCAGTTTTCTCTCTGGGGCCAACGTCCTGACTTTC
TRBJ2-1,TRBV7-9,TRBD2,.,CASSHPVTSGRYNEQFF,TGTGCCAGCAGCCACCCTGTTACTAGCGGGAGATACAATGAGCAGTTCTTC
TRBJ1-2,TRBV24-1,TRBD1,.,CATSDNRGQGGYTF,TGTGCCACCAGCGACAACAGGGGGCAGGGGGGCTACACCTTC
TRBJ1-2,TRBV4-3,TRBD1,.,CASSPTDRSYGYTF,TGCGCCAGCAGCCCAACGGACAGGTCCTATGGCTACACCTTC
TRBJ1-5,TRBV6-5,.,.,CASSTQGSGGQPQHF,TGTGCCAGCAGTACACAGGGAAGTGGCGGTCAGCCCCAGCATTTT
TRBJ1-1,TRBV6-5,.,.,CASRNTGGNTEAFF,TGTGCCAGCAGGAACACCGGCGGGAACACTGAAGCTTTCTTT
TRBJ1-3,TRBV2,.,.,CASREGAPGNTIYF,TGTGCCAGCCGAGAAGGGGCCCCTGGAAACACCATATATTTT
TRBJ2-4,TRBV2,.,.,CASSESILLAKNIQYF,TGTGCCAGCAGTGAATCAATTTTACTAGCCAAAAACATTCAGTACTTC
TRBJ2-5,TRBV19,TRBD2,.,CASSARSTSGGKRETQYF,TGTGCCAGTAGTGCGCGCTCGACTAGCGGGGGGAAGAGAGAGACCCAGTACTTC
TRBJ1-2,TRBV30,TRBD1,.,CACNKGAGGYTF,TGTGCCTGTAACAAGGGGGCGGGTGGCTACACCTTC
TRBJ1-1,TRBV12-3/TRBV12-4,.,.,CASSPPGVGAFF,TGTGCCAGCAGTCCCCCAGGGGTGGGAGCTTTCTTT
TRBJ2-3,TRBV11-2,.,.,CASSPKPATGWFTDTQYF,TGTGCCAGCAGCCCAAAGCCGGCAACAGGGTGGTTCACAGATACGCAGTATTTT
TRBJ2-2,TRBV7-6,TRBD1,.,CASSRDSSNTGELFF,TGTGCCAGCAGCCGGGACAGTTCGAACACCGGGGAGCTGTTTTTT
TRBJ1-2,TRBV4-1,.,.,CASSQGTTGTPYGYTF,TGCGCCAGCAGCCAAGGCACCACCGGGACACCTTATGGCTACACCTTC
TRBJ1-4,TRBV18,TRBD1,.,CASSQNRGEKLFF,TGTGCCAGCTCACAAAACAGGGGTGAAAAACTGTTTTTT
TRBJ2-7,TRBV7-3,TRBD1,.,CASSWGPRDRDYEQYF,TGTGCCAGCAGCTGGGGTCCCCGGGACAGGGACTACGAGCAGTACTTC
TRBJ1-6,TRBV4-1,TRBD1,.,CASSQRGQGNSPLHF,TGCGCCAGCAGCCAGCGGGGACAGGGGAATTCACCCCTCCACTTT
TRBJ2-5,TRBV29-1,TRBD1,.,CSVGQGAQETQYF,TGCAGCGTTGGACAGGGGGCTCAGGAGACCCAGTACTTC
TRBJ1-2,TRBV7-8,.,.,CASSLAGTTYGYTF,TGTGCCAGCAGCTTAGCCGGGACAACATATGGCTACACCTTC
TRBJ1-2,TRBV9,.,.,CASSVPFYGYTF,TGTGCCAGCAGCGTACCATTCTATGGCTACACCTTC
TRBJ1-5,TRBV12-3/TRBV12-4,.,.,CASSPSEGQPQHF,TGTGCCAGCAGTCCCTCCGAGGGTCAGCCCCAGCATTTT
TRBJ1-2,TRBV7-2,TRBD1,once,CASSAGTGYYGYTF,TGTGCCAGCAGCGCAGGGACAGGGTACTATGGCTACACCTTC
TRBJ1-3,TRBV3-1/TRBV3-2,TRBD1,.,CASSRVGTGSSGNTIYF,TGTGCCAGCAGCCGAGTAGGGACAGGTAGCTCTGGAAACACCATATATTTT
TRBJ2-1,TRBV6-5,TRBD2,.,CASRLAGGLNEQFF,TGTGCCAGCCGACTAGCGGGAGGTCTCAATGAGCAGTTCTTC
TRBJ2-7,TRBV7-2,.,.,CASSFGQPAGIYEQYF,TGTGCCAGCAGCTTCGGGCAACCAGCGGGCATTTACGAGCAGTACTTC
TRBJ1-2,TRBV6-5,TRBD1,.,CASTPRTGYGYTF,TGTGCCAGCACCCCCCGGACAGGCTATGGCTACACCTTC
TRBJ1-2,TRBV18,TRBD1,once,CASSPRTGDGYTF,TGTGCCAGCTCACCCCGGACAGGGGATGGCTACACCTTC
TRBJ1-2,TRBV30,.,.,CAYPNQGTGGYTF,TGTGCCTACCCAAACCAGGGTACGGGTGGCTACACCTTC
TRBJ2-1,TRBV4-3,TRBD2,.,CASSPSARGGLNEQFF,TGCGCCAGCAGCCCCTCGGCGCGGGGGGGCCTCAATGAGCAGTTCTTC
TRBJ2-7,TRBV6-5,TRBD1,.,CATQTGTGSSYEQYF,TGTGCCACCCAAACCGGGACAGGGAGCTCCTACGAGCAGTACTTC
TRBJ1-6,TRBV6-5,.,.,CASIPGRSNSPLHF,TGTGCCAGCATTCCAGGGCGGAGTAATTCACCCCTCCACTTT
TRBJ1-2,TRBV6-1,TRBD1,.,CASSEGDSPYGYTF,TGTGCCAGCAGCGAAGGGGACAGTCCCTATGGCTACACCTTC
TRBJ2-1,TRBV10-3,TRBD1,.,CAISRQGGNEQFF,TGTGCCATCAGTCGACAGGGGGGGAATGAGCAGTTCTTC
TRBJ2-3,TRBV5-1,.,.,CASSSGWGDTQYF,TGCGCCAGCAGCTCAGGGTGGGGAGATACGCAGTATTTT
TRBJ1-1,TRBV7-3,.,.,CASSEGMNTEAFF,TGTGCCAGCAGCGAGGGCATGAACACTGAAGCTTTCTTT
TRBJ2-3,TRBV25-1,.,.,CASGGLYTDTQYF,TGTGCCAGCGGCGGGCTCTACACAGATACGCAGTATTTT
TRBJ2-7,TRBV9,.,.,CASSVAPARGYYEQYF,TGTGCCAGCAGCGTAGCCCCTGCACGAGGGTACTACGAGCAGTACTTC
TRBJ2-1,TRBV7-2,TRBD2,.,CASSPPGVAGGHNEQFF,TGTGCCAGCAGCCCCCCGGGGGTAGCGGGAGGGCACAATGAGCAGTTCTTC
TRBJ2-2,TRBV4-1,TRBD1,once,CASSMGDRDTGELFF,TGCGCCAGCAGTATGGGGGACAGAGACACCGGGGAGCTGTTTTTT